These T cell receptor beta chains were read from a single sample in a study of CD8+ T cells in alopecia areata. Data came from immunoSEQ multiplex PCR; TCRdb stores just in-frame clones and leaves some out. The sample consists of 150,000 or so clones, more than 75% of them appearing once. Source: CD8+ T cells sorted from blood, taken at week 0. These receptor sequences come from a human donor with alopecia areata. Both conserved end residues are part of each CDR3. Each record gives: clone size, D gene, J gene, V gene, CDR3 DNA, CDR3 protein. A D gene is named only where the DNA matches it firmly. The size entry is marked missing in some rows and otherwise reads once, few, many or a size class.

clone size: -; D gene: -; J gene: TRBJ2-1; V gene: TRBV4-2; CDR3 DNA: TGTGCCAGCAGATCTAGAAGCTCCTACAATGAGCAGTTCTTC; CDR3 protein: CASRSRSSYNEQFF
clone size: once; D gene: TRBD2; J gene: TRBJ2-7; V gene: TRBV9; CDR3 DNA: TGTGCCAGCGGCGGGACTAGTTCCTACGAGCAGTACTTC; CDR3 protein: CASGGTSSYEQYF
clone size: -; D gene: -; J gene: TRBJ2-5; V gene: TRBV2; CDR3 DNA: TGTGCCAGCACCCGGAGAGGTTCAGGGCAAGAGACCCAGTACTTC; CDR3 protein: CASTRRGSGQETQYF
clone size: once; D gene: -; J gene: TRBJ2-2; V gene: TRBV2; CDR3 DNA: TGTGCCAGCAGTGAACTCGGGCGTTCCGGGGAGCTGTTTTTT; CDR3 protein: CASSELGRSGELFF
clone size: -; D gene: -; J gene: TRBJ2-2; V gene: TRBV7-6; CDR3 DNA: TGTGCCAGCAGCTTAATGTTATCAGCGGAGAAGAACACCGGGGAGCTGTTTTTT; CDR3 protein: CASSLMLSAEKNTGELFF
clone size: -; D gene: -; J gene: TRBJ2-5; V gene: TRBV13; CDR3 DNA: TGTGCCAGCAGCTTCGACAGCGGGGAGACCCAGTACTTC; CDR3 protein: CASSFDSGETQYF
clone size: -; D gene: -; J gene: TRBJ2-2; V gene: TRBV6-5; CDR3 DNA: TGTGCCAGCAGTTACGGGGGCGCCGACACCGGGGAGCTGTTTTTT; CDR3 protein: CASSYGGADTGELFF
clone size: -; D gene: -; J gene: TRBJ2-1; V gene: TRBV5-1; CDR3 DNA: TGCGCCAGCCGCTTGCGGGACGGATACAATGAGCAGTTCTTC; CDR3 protein: CASRLRDGYNEQFF
clone size: -; D gene: TRBD1; J gene: TRBJ2-2; V gene: TRBV6-5; CDR3 DNA: TGTGCCAGCAGTTACCTTTGGACAGGGAACACCGGGGAGCTGTTTTTT; CDR3 protein: CASSYLWTGNTGELFF
clone size: -; D gene: TRBD1; J gene: TRBJ1-3; V gene: TRBV6-6; CDR3 DNA: TGTGCCAGCAACAGACAGGGGGACCTCTCTGGAAACACCATATATTTT; CDR3 protein: CASNRQGDLSGNTIYF
clone size: few; D gene: -; J gene: TRBJ2-7; V gene: TRBV7-2; CDR3 DNA: TGTGCCAGCAGCCAAACCCCGGCCACCTACGAGCAGTACTTC; CDR3 protein: CASSQTPATYEQYF
clone size: once; D gene: TRBD2; J gene: TRBJ2-1; V gene: TRBV29-1; CDR3 DNA: TGCAGCGTTGGGGGACTAGCGGGAGTAGGTGAGCAGTTCTTC; CDR3 protein: CSVGGLAGVGEQFF
clone size: -; D gene: TRBD1; J gene: TRBJ1-1; V gene: TRBV19; CDR3 DNA: TGTGCCAGTAGTTCATGGACAGGGGGAACTGAAGCTTTCTTT; CDR3 protein: CASSSWTGGTEAFF
clone size: -; D gene: TRBD1; J gene: TRBJ2-7; V gene: TRBV7-9; CDR3 DNA: TGTGCCAGCAGCTCGCCGTCCGGGACAGGGTGGTACGAGCAGTACTTC; CDR3 protein: CASSSPSGTGWYEQYF
clone size: -; D gene: -; J gene: TRBJ2-3; V gene: TRBV25-1; CDR3 DNA: TGTGCCAGCAGTGACCCCGGGAATACGCAGTATTTT; CDR3 protein: CASSDPGNTQYF
clone size: -; D gene: TRBD2; J gene: TRBJ2-3; V gene: TRBV7-7; CDR3 DNA: TGTGCCAGCAGTCCAGGCCTAGCGGGGGGGCCGGTTACGCAGTATTTT; CDR3 protein: CASSPGLAGGPVTQYF
clone size: -; D gene: TRBD2; J gene: TRBJ2-7; V gene: TRBV27; CDR3 DNA: TGTGCCAGCAGAGATAGCGGGGGTCGCTACGAGCAGTACTTC; CDR3 protein: CASRDSGGRYEQYF
clone size: -; D gene: TRBD1; J gene: TRBJ2-3; V gene: TRBV6-5; CDR3 DNA: TGTGCCAGCAGTAGACAGGGGCAGTTCATAGATACGCAGTATTTT; CDR3 protein: CASSRQGQFIDTQYF
clone size: -; D gene: -; J gene: TRBJ2-7; V gene: TRBV13; CDR3 DNA: TGTGCCAGCAGCGTCTACGAGCAGTACTTC; CDR3 protein: CASSVYEQYF
clone size: -; D gene: TRBD2; J gene: TRBJ2-1; V gene: TRBV7-2; CDR3 DNA: TGTGCCAGCAGCGTGTTGGGACTAGCGGGGGGAAAGGATGAGCAGTTCTTC; CDR3 protein: CASSVLGLAGGKDEQFF
clone size: -; D gene: -; J gene: TRBJ1-1; V gene: TRBV5-1; CDR3 DNA: TGCGCCAGCGACTCCGGGACGGAGAACACTGAAGCTTTCTTT; CDR3 protein: CASDSGTENTEAFF
clone size: once; D gene: TRBD1; J gene: TRBJ2-7; V gene: TRBV30; CDR3 DNA: TGTGCCTGGAGTGCCGGACAGGGTTACGAGCAGTACTTC; CDR3 protein: CAWSAGQGYEQYF
clone size: -; D gene: -; J gene: TRBJ2-7; V gene: TRBV9; CDR3 DNA: TGTGCCAGCAGCTCCCCCCGCGTGGGGACACTAGCGAGACGGTACGAGCAGTACTTC; CDR3 protein: CASSSPRVGTLARRYEQYF
clone size: few; D gene: TRBD1; J gene: TRBJ2-7; V gene: TRBV11-2; CDR3 DNA: TGTGCCAGCAGCTCGGCGAACCGGGGGACAGGATCCTACGAGCAGTACTTC; CDR3 protein: CASSSANRGTGSYEQYF
clone size: medium-sized; D gene: TRBD1; J gene: TRBJ1-2; V gene: TRBV7-9; CDR3 DNA: TGTGCCAGCAGCCTTGACAGGGAGGGGAACTATGGCTACACCTTC; CDR3 protein: CASSLDREGNYGYTF
clone size: once; D gene: -; J gene: TRBJ2-7; V gene: TRBV10-2; CDR3 DNA: TGCGCCAGCAGGTCCGTTGGCGAGCAGTACTTC; CDR3 protein: CASRSVGEQYF
clone size: few; D gene: -; J gene: TRBJ2-1; V gene: TRBV30; CDR3 DNA: TGTGCCTGGAGTGTCGGGTTAAGCAATGAGCAGTTCTTC; CDR3 protein: CAWSVGLSNEQFF
clone size: -; D gene: TRBD1; J gene: TRBJ2-1; V gene: TRBV27; CDR3 DNA: TGTGCCAGTACAGGGGGCGAAGACAATGAGCAGTTCTTC; CDR3 protein: CASTGGEDNEQFF
clone size: -; D gene: -; J gene: TRBJ2-1; V gene: TRBV27; CDR3 DNA: TGTGCCAGCAGTTTATCGTCGCCTAGCAATGAGCAGTTCTTC; CDR3 protein: CASSLSSPSNEQFF